This entry is about one T cell receptor beta chain. Its specificity is not known. CDR3 size: 15 residues. Germline CDR1 MNHEY, CDR2 SMNVEV (reference sequence). V was trimmed by 6 bases and J by 2 bases, leaving 14 bases between them. Sequence data for DNA of cultured CD4+ T cells were generated by the Oncomine TCR Beta short-read assay. TCRdb re-derived calls from the PCR reads in MiXCR, one entry per CDR3 protein. The top ten hold less than 25% of the sample, which has under 15,000 distinct CDR3 sequences, under 50% seen once. This specimen belongs to a study of vaccination and CD4 T cells after COVID-19. At the level of the study: Convalescent cases comprised 9 or 10 mild and one severe, all SARS-CoV-2 positive by nasal swab PCR. Four females and six males made up the convalescents, two of whom were Hispanic. Investigators took post-vaccine samples a median 72 days after dose two, within a range of 14 to 241. Study-level findings and limits: Looking at convalescent patients, 304 of their 307 vaccine-specific clones were spike mono-reactive.

Documented treatment: approximately 9-day PBMC culture with coronavirus spike peptide pools or control peptides (ViraFEST assay). The sample consisted of CD4+ T cells from blood, cultured in vitro, taken before SARS-CoV-2 vaccination. This sequence joins TRBV27 and TRBJ1-3; D is uncertain. The receptor was isolated from a human donor who had recovered from COVID-19. CDR3 residues: CASSPRPSTGNTIYF. The DNA of the CDR3 is TGTGCCAGCAGCCCAAGACCCTCGACTGGAAACACCATATATTTT.